These 11 T cell receptor beta chains came from one sample sequenced in a study of T cells in Graves' hyperthyroidism and ophthalmopathy. Amplified TCR beta CDR3 regions came from RNA transcripts. Researchers ran a first-round RT-PCR on the TCR CDR3 using the HTBI primer set. TCRdb redid the calling of the multiplex PCR reads with MiXCR, one entry per CDR3 protein. The sample consists of 50,000 to 75,000 distinct CDR3 sequences, around 48% of them appearing once. Sequencing input: blood. Receptors originate from a woman in her twenties or thirties with Graves' ophthalmopathy.

This sequence joins TRBV29-1 and TRBJ2-7; 8 nucleotides agree with TRBD1. The trim removed 6 bases at V and 6 bases at J, leaving 7 bases unmatched. Germline values: CDR1 SQVTM, CDR2 ANQGSEA. The CDR3 length is 12 residues. DNA of the CDR3: TGCAGCGTAGGGACAGGCTTCAGCGAGCAGTACTTC. Translating gives CSVGTGFSEQYF.

CDR3 protein: CATSAGLAGGFYEQYF. CDR3 nucleotide sequence: TGTGCCACCAGTGCCGGACTAGCGGGAGGATTCTACGAGCAGTACTTC. The chain employs TRBV24-1 and TRBJ2-7; 14 nucleotides line up with TRBD2. Germline CDR1 KGHDR, CDR2 SFDVKD. V lost 5 bases and J lost 3; bases outside the gene matches: 5. The CDR3 spans 16 residues.

In this sample, this clonotype is medium-sized. The CDR3 loop is CAISESSGAGNTIYF. The CDR3 bases are TGTGCCATCAGTGAGTCATCAGGGGCTGGAAACACCATATATTTT. V gene TRBV10-3 combines with J gene TRBJ1-3; D is possibly TRBD1 (6 bases). With 0 bases removed from V and 2 bases from J, the gap between germline ends came to 8 bases. This CDR3 region has 15 residues. Germline CDR1 and CDR2: ENHRY and SYGVKD.

The CDR3 DNA reads TGTGCCAGCAGCTTATCGCGTCTATCCAATGAGCAGTATTTT. This sequence encodes CASSLSRLSNEQYF. The rearrangement links TRBV7-3 to TRBJ2-3; D unclear. This CDR3 is built from 14 residues. Germline V gives CDR1 SGHTA, CDR2 FQGTGA. Trimming cost V 2 bases and J 11 bases, with 17 bases left between them.

This clonotype was recorded at least ten times. This sequence joins TRBV12-3 or TRBV12-4 and TRBJ1-2, with 11 bases fitting TRBD1. This CDR3 has 16 amino acids. With V trimmed by 5 bases and J by 3 bases, 8 bases remained unmatched. CDR3 DNA sequence: TGTGCCAGCAGTCGACGGACAGGGGGCGTAGACTATGGCTACACCTTC. Encoded protein: CASSRRTGGVDYGYTF.

The J gene is TRBJ2-2, the V gene TRBV20-1; D is possibly TRBD1 (6 bases). The CDR3 is made up of 14 amino acids. Germline V gene data show CDR1 as DFQATT and CDR2 as SNEGSKA (reference sequence). Trimming left V 2 bases short and J 7 bases short, with 14 bases between. The CDR3 here is CSARRDMDGGELFF. In DNA form, the CDR3 reads TGCAGTGCTAGAAGGGACATGGACGGCGGGGAGCTGTTTTTT.

The chain joins TRBV6-5 to TRBJ1-2; maybe TRBD1 (5 bases). V was pared by 6 bases and J by 10 bases, with 12 bases between. The CDR3 sequence is 11 residues long. Per the germline V gene, CDR1 is MNHEY and CDR2 is SVGAGI. The chain's CDR3 is CASRPGTAYTF. Written as DNA, the CDR3 is TGTGCCAGCAGACCGGGGACGGCCTACACCTTC.

With respect to this clonotype: An end of the junction does not agree with germline; a read error may underlie this. The chain is built from TRBV6-1 and TRBJ2-2; D is perhaps TRBD2 (5 bases). Germline V gene sequence: CDR1 MNHNS, CDR2 SASEGT. CDR3 length: 15 residues. CDR3 loop: CVSSESSGDTGELSF. The DNA of the CDR3 is TGTGTCAGCAGTGAAAGTTCTGGGGATACCGGGGAGCTGTCTTTT.

At least ten counts were recorded for this clonotype. V gene TRBV11-2 combines with J gene TRBJ2-1; TRBD2 aligns across 7 bases. This CDR3 comprises 15 residues. Trimming removed 2 bases from V and 4 bases from J; junction bases left unmatched: 5. Looked up from germline, CDR1 is SGHAT and CDR2 is FQNNGV. The chain's CDR3 is CASSLFERGYNEQFF. The CDR3 DNA reads as TGTGCCAGCAGCTTATTCGAGCGGGGTTACAATGAGCAGTTCTTC.

This clonotype was counted between two and nine times. The chain couples TRBV18 to TRBJ1-1; a possible D gene is TRBD1 (6 bases). Per germline, CDR1 KGHSH and CDR2 LQKENI. V lost 3 bases, J lost 3 bases, and 14 bases lay in between. The CDR3 is 15 amino acids. The CDR3 sequence: CASSPGGRMDTEAFF. CDR3 nucleotides: TGTGCCAGCTCACCCGGGGGGCGCATGGACACTGAAGCTTTCTTT.

This clonotype was counted at least ten times. The rearrangement links TRBV3-1 to TRBJ2-1; D not resolved. The CDR3 contains 12 residues. CDR1 is LGHDT and CDR2 is YNNKEL in the germline V gene (reference sequence). V lost 8 bases and J lost 7, with 12 bases in between. CDR3 sequence: CASSGSANEQFF. The CDR3, as DNA: TGTGCCAGCTCAGGCAGTGCGAATGAGCAGTTCTTC.